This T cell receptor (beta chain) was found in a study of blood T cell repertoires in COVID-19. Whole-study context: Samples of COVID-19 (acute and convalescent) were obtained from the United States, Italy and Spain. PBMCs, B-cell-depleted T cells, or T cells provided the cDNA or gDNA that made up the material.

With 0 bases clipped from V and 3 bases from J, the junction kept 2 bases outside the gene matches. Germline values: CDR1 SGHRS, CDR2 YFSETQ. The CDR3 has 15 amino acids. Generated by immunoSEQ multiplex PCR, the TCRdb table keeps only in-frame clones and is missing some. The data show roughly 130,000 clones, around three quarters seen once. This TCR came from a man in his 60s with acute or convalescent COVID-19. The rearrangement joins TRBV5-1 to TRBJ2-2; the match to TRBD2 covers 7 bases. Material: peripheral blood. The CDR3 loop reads CASSLGGSYTGELFF. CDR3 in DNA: TGCGCCAGCAGCTTGGGCGGGAGTTACACCGGGGAGCTGTTTTTT. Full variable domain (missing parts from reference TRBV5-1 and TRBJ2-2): KAGVTQTPRYLIKTRGQQVTLSCSPISGHRSVSWYQQTPGQGLQFLFEYFSETQRNKGNFPGRFSGRQFSNSRSEMNVSTLELGDSALYLCASSLGGSYTGELFFGEGSRLTVL.